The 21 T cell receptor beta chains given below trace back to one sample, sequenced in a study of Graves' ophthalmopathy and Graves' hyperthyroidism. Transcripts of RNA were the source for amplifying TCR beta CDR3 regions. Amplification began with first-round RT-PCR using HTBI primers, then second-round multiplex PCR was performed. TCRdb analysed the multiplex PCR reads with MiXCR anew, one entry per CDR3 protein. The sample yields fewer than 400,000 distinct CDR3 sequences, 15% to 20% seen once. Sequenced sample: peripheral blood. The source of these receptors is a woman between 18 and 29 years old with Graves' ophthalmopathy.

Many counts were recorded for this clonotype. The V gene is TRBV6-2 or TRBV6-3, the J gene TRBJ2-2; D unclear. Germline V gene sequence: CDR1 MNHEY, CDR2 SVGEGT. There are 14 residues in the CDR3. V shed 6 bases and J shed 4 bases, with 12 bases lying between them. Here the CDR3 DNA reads TGTGCCAGCAGCGGCCACTCGGGCACCGGGGAGCTGTTTTTT. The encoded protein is CASSGHSGTGELFF.

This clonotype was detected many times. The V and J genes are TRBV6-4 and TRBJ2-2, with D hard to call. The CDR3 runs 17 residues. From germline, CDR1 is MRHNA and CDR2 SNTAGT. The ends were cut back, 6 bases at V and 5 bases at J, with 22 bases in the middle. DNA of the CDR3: TGTGCCAGCAGCCCGCCGCCCGGGCACAGAAGGACCGGGGAGCTGTTTTTT. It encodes CASSPPPGHRRTGELFF.

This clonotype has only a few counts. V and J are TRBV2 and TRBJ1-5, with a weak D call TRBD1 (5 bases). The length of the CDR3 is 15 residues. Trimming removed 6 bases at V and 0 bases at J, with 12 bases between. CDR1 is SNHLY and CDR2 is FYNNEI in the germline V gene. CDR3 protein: CASRATEISNQPQHF. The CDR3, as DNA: TGTGCCAGCAGGGCGACAGAAATTAGCAATCAGCCCCAGCATTTT.

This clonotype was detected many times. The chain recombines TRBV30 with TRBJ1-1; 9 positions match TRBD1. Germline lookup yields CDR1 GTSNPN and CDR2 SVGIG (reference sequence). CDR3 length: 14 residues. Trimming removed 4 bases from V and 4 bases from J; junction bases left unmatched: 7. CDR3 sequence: CAWIDRGGVTEAFF. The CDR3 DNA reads TGTGCCTGGATTGACAGGGGGGGTGTCACTGAAGCTTTCTTT.

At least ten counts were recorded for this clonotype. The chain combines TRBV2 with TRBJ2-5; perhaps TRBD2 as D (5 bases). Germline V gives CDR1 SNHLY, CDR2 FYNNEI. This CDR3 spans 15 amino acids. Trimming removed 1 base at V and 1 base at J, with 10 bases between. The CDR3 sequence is CASSEDPSLQETQYF. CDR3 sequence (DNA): TGTGCCAGCAGTGAAGACCCTAGCCTCCAAGAGACCCAGTACTTC. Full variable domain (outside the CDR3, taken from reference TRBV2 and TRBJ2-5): EPEVTQTPSHQVTQMGQEVILRCVPISNHLYFYWYRQILGQKVEFLVSFYNNEISEKSEIFDDQFSVERPDGSNFTLKIRSTKLEDSAMYFCASSEDPSLQETQYFGPGTRLLVL.

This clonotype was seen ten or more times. The CDR3 here is CASRVSGGDEQYF. Written as DNA, the CDR3 is TGTGCCAGCAGGGTCAGCGGAGGCGACGAGCAGTACTTC. The rearrangement joins TRBV2 to TRBJ2-7; weak D call: TRBD2 (5 bases). Trimming removed 6 bases at V and 5 bases at J, with 14 bases between. The CDR3 runs 13 residues. Germline CDR1 and CDR2: SNHLY and FYNNEI. The variable domain in full, with the rest retrieved from reference TRBV2 and TRBJ2-7, is EPEVTQTPSHQVTQMGQEVILRCVPISNHLYFYWYRQILGQKVEFLVSFYNNEISEKSEIFDDQFSVERPDGSNFTLKIRSTKLEDSAMYFCASRVSGGDEQYFGPGTRLTVT.

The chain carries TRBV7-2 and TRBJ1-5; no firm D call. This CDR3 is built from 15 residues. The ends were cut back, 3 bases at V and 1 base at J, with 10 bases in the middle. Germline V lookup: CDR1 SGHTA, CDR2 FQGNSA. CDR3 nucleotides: TGTGCCAGCAGCTTGGGGAGGACGAGCAATCAGCCCCAGCATTTT. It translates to CASSLGRTSNQPQHF. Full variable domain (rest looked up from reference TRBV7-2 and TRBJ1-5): GAGVSQSPSNKVTEKGKDVELRCDPISGHTALYWYRQSLGQGLEFLIYFQGNSAPDKSGLPSDRFSAERTGGSVSTLTIQRTQQEDSAVYLCASSLGRTSNQPQHFGDGTRLSIL.

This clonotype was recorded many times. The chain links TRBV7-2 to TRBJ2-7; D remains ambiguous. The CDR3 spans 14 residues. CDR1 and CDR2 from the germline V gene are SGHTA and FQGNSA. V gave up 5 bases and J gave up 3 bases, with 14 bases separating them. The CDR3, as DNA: TGTGCCAGCAGCCAAGACCCGGGTGACTACGAGCAGTACTTC. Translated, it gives CASSQDPGDYEQYF. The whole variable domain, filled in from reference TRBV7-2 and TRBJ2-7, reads GAGVSQSPSNKVTEKGKDVELRCDPISGHTALYWYRQSLGQGLEFLIYFQGNSAPDKSGLPSDRFSAERTGGSVSTLTIQRTQQEDSAVYLCASSQDPGDYEQYFGPGTRLTVT.

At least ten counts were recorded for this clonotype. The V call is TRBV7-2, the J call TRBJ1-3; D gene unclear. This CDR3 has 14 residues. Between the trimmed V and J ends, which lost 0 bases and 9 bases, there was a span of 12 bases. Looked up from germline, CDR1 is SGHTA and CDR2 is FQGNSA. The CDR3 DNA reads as TGTGCCAGCAGCTTAGCGATGATCCGGGGCACCATATATTTT. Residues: CASSLAMIRGTIYF.

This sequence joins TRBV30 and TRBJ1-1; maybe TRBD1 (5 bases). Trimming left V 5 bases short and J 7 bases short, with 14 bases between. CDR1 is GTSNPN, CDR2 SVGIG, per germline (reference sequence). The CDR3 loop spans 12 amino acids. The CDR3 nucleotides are TGTGCCTGGCTCGGGGGGACCTTTGAAGCTTTCTTT. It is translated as CAWLGGTFEAFF.

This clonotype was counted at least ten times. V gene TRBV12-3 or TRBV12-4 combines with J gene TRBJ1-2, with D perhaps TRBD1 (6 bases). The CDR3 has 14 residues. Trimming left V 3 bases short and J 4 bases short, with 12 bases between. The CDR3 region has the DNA TGTGCCAGCAGTTTGACAGGCCGGGCCTATGGCTACACCTTC. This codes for CASSLTGRAYGYTF.

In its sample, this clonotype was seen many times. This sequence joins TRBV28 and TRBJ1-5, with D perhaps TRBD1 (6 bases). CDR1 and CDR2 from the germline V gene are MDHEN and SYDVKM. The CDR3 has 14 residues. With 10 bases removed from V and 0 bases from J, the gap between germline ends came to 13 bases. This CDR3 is CAIARGYSNQPQHF. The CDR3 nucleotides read TGTGCCATCGCAAGGGGGTATAGCAATCAGCCCCAGCATTTT.

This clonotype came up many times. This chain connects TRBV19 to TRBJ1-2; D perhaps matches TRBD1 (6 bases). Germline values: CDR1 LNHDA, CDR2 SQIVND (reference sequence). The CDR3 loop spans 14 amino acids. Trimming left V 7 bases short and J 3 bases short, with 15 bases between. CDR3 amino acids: CASNSPDRDYGYTF. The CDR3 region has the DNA TGTGCCAGTAACAGCCCGGACAGAGACTATGGCTACACCTTC.

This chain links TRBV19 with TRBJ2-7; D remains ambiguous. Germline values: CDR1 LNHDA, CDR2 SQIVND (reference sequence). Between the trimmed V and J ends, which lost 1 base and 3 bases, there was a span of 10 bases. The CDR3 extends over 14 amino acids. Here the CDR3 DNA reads TGTGCCAGTAGTATAGGACACCAGATCTACGAGCAGTACTTC. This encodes CASSIGHQIYEQYF. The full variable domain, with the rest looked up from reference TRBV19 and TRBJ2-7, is DGGITQSPKYLFRKEGQNVTLSCEQNLNHDAMYWYRQDPGQGLRLIYYSQIVNDFQKGDIAEGYSVSREKKESFPLTVTSAQKNPTAFYLCASSIGHQIYEQYFGPGTRLTVT.

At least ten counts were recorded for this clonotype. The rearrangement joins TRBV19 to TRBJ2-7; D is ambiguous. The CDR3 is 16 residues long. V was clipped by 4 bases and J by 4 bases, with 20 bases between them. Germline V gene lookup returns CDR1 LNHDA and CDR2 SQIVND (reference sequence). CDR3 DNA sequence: TGTGCCAGTAGTAGAGGAGACCTATCGGCAATTTACGAGCAGTACTTC. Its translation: CASSRGDLSAIYEQYF.

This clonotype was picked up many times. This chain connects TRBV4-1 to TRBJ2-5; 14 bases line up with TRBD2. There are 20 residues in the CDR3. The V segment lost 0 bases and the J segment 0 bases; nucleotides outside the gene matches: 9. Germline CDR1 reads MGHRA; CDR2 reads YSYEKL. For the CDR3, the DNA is TGCGCCAGCAGCCAAGATCGAATGACTAGCGGGGGGGCGTACCAAGAGACCCAGTACTTC. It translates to CASSQDRMTSGGAYQETQYF.

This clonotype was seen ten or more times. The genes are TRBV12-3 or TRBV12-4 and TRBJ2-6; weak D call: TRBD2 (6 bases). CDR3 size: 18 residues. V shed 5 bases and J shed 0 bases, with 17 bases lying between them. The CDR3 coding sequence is TGTGCCAGCAGTCCTTTCGGAGGGGCCCTCTCTGGGGCCAACGTCCTGACTTTC. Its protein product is CASSPFGGALSGANVLTF.

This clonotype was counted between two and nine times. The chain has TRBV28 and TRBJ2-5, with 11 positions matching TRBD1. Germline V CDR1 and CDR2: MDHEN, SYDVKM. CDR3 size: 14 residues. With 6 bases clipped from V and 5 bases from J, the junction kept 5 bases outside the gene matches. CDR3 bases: TGTGCCAGCAGCGGACAGGGGGCTACGGAGACCCAGTACTTC. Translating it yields CASSGQGATETQYF.

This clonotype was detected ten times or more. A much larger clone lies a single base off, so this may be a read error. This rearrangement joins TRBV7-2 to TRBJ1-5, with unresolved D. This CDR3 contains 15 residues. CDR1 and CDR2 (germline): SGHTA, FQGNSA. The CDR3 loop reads CASSPGANSDQPQHF. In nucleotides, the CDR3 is TGTGCCAGCAGCCCGGGAGCGAATAGCGATCAGCCCCAGCATTTT. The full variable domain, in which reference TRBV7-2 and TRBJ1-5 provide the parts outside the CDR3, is GAGVSQSPSNKVTEKGKDVELRCDPISGHTALYWYRQSLGQGLEFLIYFQGNSAPDKSGLPSDRFSAERTGGSVSTLTIQRTQQEDSAVYLCASSPGANSDQPQHFGDGTRLSIL.

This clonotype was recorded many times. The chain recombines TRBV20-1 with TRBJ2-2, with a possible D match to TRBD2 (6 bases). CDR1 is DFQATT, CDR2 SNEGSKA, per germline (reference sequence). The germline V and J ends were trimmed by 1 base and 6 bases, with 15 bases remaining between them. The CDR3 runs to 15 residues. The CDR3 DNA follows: TGCAGTGCTAGAGGTGGAGGGATACTCGCCGGGGAGCTGTTTTTT. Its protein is CSARGGGILAGELFF.

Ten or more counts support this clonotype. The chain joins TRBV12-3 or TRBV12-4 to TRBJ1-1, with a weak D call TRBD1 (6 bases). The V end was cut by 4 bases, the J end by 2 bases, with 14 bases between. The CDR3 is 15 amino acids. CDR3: CASSSPGQTNTEAFF. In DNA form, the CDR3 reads TGTGCCAGCAGTTCCCCCGGACAGACTAACACTGAAGCTTTCTTT.